The clone carrying this T cell receptor beta chain has just a few counts. What it binds is unknown. Employing constant-segment primers, 5'RACE generated TCR alpha and TCR beta cDNA libraries bearing sample barcodes and UMIs. TCRdb ran MiXCR on the 5' RACE reads and lists one entry per CDR3 protein. This sample has under 300,000 distinct CDR3 sequences; over 8.5% occur once, and the top ten carry around a fifth. These data are taken from a study of T-cell memory formation after mild COVID-19. Whole-study findings and limits: Among clones contracting day 15 to 85, CD4/CD8 was balanced, whereas later expanders leaned CD4+. Most CD4+ clones that shrank were in CM and EM, while CD8+ ones turned up in EMRA. Confirmation of SARS-CoV-2 specificity was lacking for second-wave clones peaking day 37.

There are 23 residues in the CDR3. Trimming at V came to 2 bases and at J to 0 bases, leaving 19 bases not matched to a gene. Specimen: PBMCs or a T cell subset sorted from them (not recorded which). The TCR originated in a man between 18 and 35 years old who had mild COVID-19 (a few samples of this study predate the infection). Cell type and time point are not known. This rearrangement joins TRBV12-3 or TRBV12-4 to TRBJ2-3; 14 positions agree with TRBD2. CDR3 bases: TGTGCCAGCAGTTTAACCCCACCCGCCCGACGGACTAGCGGGGGGTACAGCACAGATACGCAGTATTTT. Its translation is CASSLTPPARRTSGGYSTDTQYF.